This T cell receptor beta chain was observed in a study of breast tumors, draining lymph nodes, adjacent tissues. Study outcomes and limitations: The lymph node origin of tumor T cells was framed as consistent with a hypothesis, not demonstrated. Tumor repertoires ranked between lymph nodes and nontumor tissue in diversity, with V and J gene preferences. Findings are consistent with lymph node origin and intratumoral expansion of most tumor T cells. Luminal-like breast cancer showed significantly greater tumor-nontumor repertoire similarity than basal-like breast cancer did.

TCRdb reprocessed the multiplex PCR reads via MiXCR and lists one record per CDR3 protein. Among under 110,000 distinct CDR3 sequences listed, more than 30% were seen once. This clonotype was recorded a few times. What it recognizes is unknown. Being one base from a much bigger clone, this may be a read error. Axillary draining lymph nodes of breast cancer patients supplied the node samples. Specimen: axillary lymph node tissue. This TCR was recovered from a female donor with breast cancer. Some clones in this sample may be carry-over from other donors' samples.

This chain's CDR3 is CASSFAGRGSNYTF. The CDR3 coding sequence is TGTGCCAGCAGTTTCGCGGGCAGGGGGAGTAACTACACCTTC. V usage is TRBV12-3 or TRBV12-4 and J usage is TRBJ1-2; TRBD1 matches 7 bases. The V segment lost 3 bases and the J segment 10 bases; nucleotides outside the gene matches: 11. The CDR3 is 14 amino acids.